This TCR beta chain was documented in a study of T cell responses to AZD1222 COVID-19 vaccine. At the level of the study: Second-dose timings of about 4 or about 12 weeks were pooled. General study results and limits: Spike was spanned by vaccine-associated CD4 TCRs, with dominance at 160-218 and 743-854. There were mostly white British donors and more females than males, and clonal diversity was possibly underestimated.

Worth noting for this clone: Its specificity is unknown.

Germline CDR1 is SGHNT and CDR2 is YYREEE (reference sequence). The CDR3 has 14 residues. The V end lost 1 base, the J end lost 2 bases, and 7 bases lay between the germline ends. The data were produced by immunoSEQ multiplex PCR, yet TCRdb's version contains in-frame clones alone and is incomplete. The sample carries about 160,000 clones, roughly nine tenths recorded once. The specimen comprised peripheral blood, sampled on day 0 of AZD1222 vaccination. The chain combines TRBV5-4 with TRBJ1-3, with TRBD1 as a possible D gene (5 bases). The receptor was isolated from an adult in good health. The CDR3: CASSLQGTGNTIYF. The CDR3, as DNA: TGTGCCAGCAGCTTGCAGGGAACTGGAAACACCATATATTTT.